Shown below are 5 T cell receptor beta chains from a single sample sequenced in a study of T cells in tuberculosis. Some clones are missing from TCRdb's copy, which holds only in-frame ones; the method was immunoSEQ multiplex PCR. This table has roughly 45,000 clones, roughly 94% appearing once. Sequencing was performed on PBMCs. These receptors all come from a donor aged 10-29 years with latent tuberculosis or without tuberculosis infection. Some clones in this sample may be carry-over from other donors' samples.

This chain uses TRBV7-6 with TRBJ2-1, with a weak D call TRBD2 (5 bases). The CDR3 covers 16 residues. The germline gives CDR1 SGHVS, CDR2 FNYEAQ. V was clipped by 3 bases and J by 7 bases, with 19 bases between them. The CDR3, as DNA: TGTGCCAGCAGCTTTCGGGAAGGTCTGACCGGGAATGAGCAGTTCTTC. It is translated as CASSFREGLTGNEQFF.

The chain combines TRBV6-6 with TRBJ1-5; no clear D gene. The CDR3 consists of 13 residues. V lost 7 bases and J lost 3, with 10 bases in between. Per the germline V gene, CDR1 is MNHNY and CDR2 is SVGAGI (reference sequence). The CDR3 DNA follows: TGTGCCAGCACTCCCAGAACCAATCAGCCCCAGCATTTT. Translating it yields CASTPRTNQPQHF.

V is TRBV5-1 and J is TRBJ2-5; 10 positions agree with TRBD2. The ends lost 3 bases at V and 2 bases at J; junction bases unmatched: 4. This CDR3 spans 15 amino acids. Germline V gives CDR1 SGHRS, CDR2 YFSETQ. CDR3 DNA: TGCGCCAGCAGCTCGGGACTAGCGATACAAGAGACCCAGTACTTC. Its protein product is CASSSGLAIQETQYF.

This clone was seen a handful of times. The chain recombines TRBV7-6 with TRBJ2-7; 9 bases agree with TRBD1. After removal of 1 base from V and 7 bases from J, the junction contained 14 bases not matched to a gene. The CDR3 spans 17 residues. Germline V gene lookup returns CDR1 SGHVS and CDR2 FNYEAQ. Here the CDR3 reads CASSLVGDRVIFGEQYF. For the CDR3, the DNA is TGTGCCAGCAGCTTAGTCGGGGACAGGGTGATTTTCGGGGAGCAGTACTTC.

The chain uses TRBV29-1 and TRBJ2-1, with TRBD2 matching 12 bases. In germline, CDR1 is SQVTM, CDR2 ANQGSEA. The trim removed 4 bases at V and 6 bases at J, leaving 7 bases unmatched. The CDR3 is 15 residues long. This CDR3 is CSVVLTSGRGNEQFF. The CDR3 DNA reads as TGCAGCGTTGTCCTGACTAGCGGGAGAGGCAATGAGCAGTTCTTC.